Presented here are 8 T cell receptor beta chains from one specimen sequenced in a study of shared clonotypes between healthy human individuals. Only in-frame clones appear in the TCRdb table, and some are missing; sequencing was by immunoSEQ multiplex PCR. The sample includes hundreds of thousands of clones, roughly 73% of them seen just once. Specimen: memory CD4+ T cells sorted from blood. The subset here: CD45RA-negative fraction. Receptor source: a woman under 40 in good health.

The V call is TRBV5-1, the J call TRBJ1-1; 7 bases align to TRBD1. Germline CDR1 and CDR2: SGHRS and YFSETQ. The CDR3 runs 14 residues. With 4 bases clipped from V and 6 bases from J, the junction kept 9 bases outside the gene matches. In DNA, the CDR3 is TGCGCCAGCAGCCCGGGACAGCCGTTTGCTGAAGCTTTCTTT. This translates into CASSPGQPFAEAFF.

This clone has just a few counts. The rearrangement uses TRBV7-9 and TRBJ1-1; weak D call: TRBD1 (5 bases). Germline lookup yields CDR1 SEHNR and CDR2 FQNEAQ (reference sequence). The V end lost 5 bases, the J end lost 4 bases, and 14 bases lay between the germline ends. The CDR3 is 14 amino acids. The CDR3 is CASSPRGRITEAFF. The CDR3 DNA is TGTGCCAGCAGCCCGCGGGGCCGGATCACTGAAGCTTTCTTT.

The gene calls are TRBV7-9 and TRBJ2-4; D is possibly TRBD1 (6 bases). The CDR3 consists of 14 residues. V shed 5 bases and J shed 8 bases, with 16 bases lying between them. The germline V gene encodes CDR1 SEHNR and CDR2 FQNEAQ (reference sequence). The CDR3 loop reads CASSEVTGSDIQYF. DNA of the CDR3: TGTGCCAGCAGCGAAGTTACAGGGAGTGACATTCAGTACTTC.

The V and J genes are TRBV28 and TRBJ2-7, with D perhaps TRBD1 (5 bases). V lost 2 bases, J lost 4 bases, and 15 bases lay in between. This CDR3 has 15 residues. Germline CDR1 reads MDHEN; CDR2 reads SYDVKM. The DNA for the CDR3 is TGTGCCAGCAGTTTAGTTGGCGCAGGGTGGTACGAGCAGTACTTC. It specifies CASSLVGAGWYEQYF.

The chain uses TRBV2 and TRBJ1-5, with TRBD1 identical over 9 bases. Germline V CDR1 and CDR2: SNHLY, FYNNEI. The V segment lost 7 bases and the J segment 5 bases; nucleotides outside the gene matches: 6. This CDR3 contains 14 residues. The CDR3: CASNGQGQYQPQHF. The DNA for the CDR3 is TGTGCCAGCAACGGACAGGGGCAGTATCAGCCCCAGCATTTT.

The rearrangement links TRBV7-9 to TRBJ2-1, with a possible D match to TRBD2 (5 bases). V was shortened by 5 bases and J by 5 bases, with 13 bases between the two germline ends. The CDR3 extends over 14 amino acids. The germline V gene encodes CDR1 SEHNR and CDR2 FQNEAQ (reference sequence). CDR3 residues: CASSPTIPNNEQFF. The CDR3 nucleotides are TGTGCCAGCAGCCCGACTATCCCTAACAATGAGCAGTTCTTC.

J is TRBJ2-5 and V is TRBV11-2, with 7 bases matching TRBD2. TRBJ2-7 matches the DNA end more closely, so the J call is doubtful. This CDR3 region has 15 residues. The germline gives CDR1 SGHAT, CDR2 FQNNGV. CDR3 DNA sequence: TGTGCCAGCAGCTGGACCAGCGGGACGGGTTACGAGCAGTACTTC. The encoded protein is CASSWTSGTGYEQYF.

V usage is TRBV7-2 and J usage is TRBJ2-5; 10 nucleotides line up with TRBD2. The trim removed 2 bases at V and 1 base at J, leaving 7 bases unmatched. The CDR3 spans 17 residues. The germline V gene has CDR1 SGHTA and CDR2 FQGNSA. Here the CDR3 DNA reads TGTGCCAGCAGCTTAACGTTAGCGGGAGGAGTCCAAGAGACCCAGTACTTC. Translated: CASSLTLAGGVQETQYF.